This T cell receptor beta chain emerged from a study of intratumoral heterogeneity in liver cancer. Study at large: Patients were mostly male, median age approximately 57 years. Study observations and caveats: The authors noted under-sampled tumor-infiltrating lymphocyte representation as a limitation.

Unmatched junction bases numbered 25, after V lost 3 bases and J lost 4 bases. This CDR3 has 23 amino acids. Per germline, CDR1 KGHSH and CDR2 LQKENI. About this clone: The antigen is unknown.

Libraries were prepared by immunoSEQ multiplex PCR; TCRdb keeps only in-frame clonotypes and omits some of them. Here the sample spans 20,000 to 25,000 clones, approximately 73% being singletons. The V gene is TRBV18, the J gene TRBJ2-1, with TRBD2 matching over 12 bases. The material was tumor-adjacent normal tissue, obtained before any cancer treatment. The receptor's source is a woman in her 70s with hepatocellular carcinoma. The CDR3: CASSPPFQIETSGSVSVYNEQFF. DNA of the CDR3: TGTGCCAGCTCACCCCCCTTCCAAATCGAGACTAGCGGGAGCGTTTCCGTGTACAATGAGCAGTTCTTC.